The sequence of this TCR beta chain was determined in a study of glioma-infiltrating T cells. V was clipped by 8 bases and J by 1 base, with 12 bases between them. This CDR3 is built from 13 residues. TCR alpha and beta CDR3 regions were amplified from RNA using iRepertoire nested multiplex PCR. TCRdb fed the multiplex PCR reads into MiXCR, producing one record per CDR3 protein. The table includes some 10,000 distinct CDR3 sequences, 45% to 65% detected once. The TCR comes from a human donor with low-grade glioma or glioblastoma, undergoing nonglioma brain surgery, or in good health (not recorded which). V gene TRBV12-3 or TRBV12-4 combines with J gene TRBJ2-7; D unresolved. Sequenced: glioma tissue, nonneoplastic brain tissue, or PBMCs (not recorded which). The CDR3 protein is CASVAGNSYEQYF. The CDR3 DNA follows: TGTGCCAGCGTGGCAGGTAATTCCTACGAGCAGTACTTC.